A selection of T cell receptor beta chains follows, all from one sample in a study of blood T cell repertoires in COVID-19. TCRdb's table, derived via immunoSEQ multiplex PCR, lists solely in-frame clones and lacks some. The table has about 120,000 clones, 85% to 90% seen once. Material for sequencing was peripheral blood. All receptors derive from a woman aged 70 to 79 with acute or convalescent COVID-19. Both conserved end residues are part of each CDR3. D genes are given only for firm matches. The size of a clone is reported for some rows only, either as once, few or many, or as a class for expanded clones.

>TRBD2|16|NA|TRBV27|TRBJ2-7
CASSWGGSGVSYEQYF
TGTGCCAGCAGTTGGGGGGGTAGCGGGGTCTCCTACGAGCAGTACTTC
>NA|15|few|TRBV7-9|TRBJ1-1
CASSLGQAGNTEAFF
TGTGCCAGCAGCTTAGGACAGGCCGGGAACACTGAAGCTTTCTTT
>NA|17|NA|TRBV7-8|TRBJ1-5
CASSLIPGEISNQPQHF
TGTGCCAGCAGCTTAATTCCGGGAGAAATAAGCAATCAGCCCCAGCATTTT
>TRBD2|16|NA|TRBV7-2|TRBJ2-1
CASSSVGTSGGGRQFF
TGTGCCAGCAGCTCCGTCGGGACTAGCGGGGGGGGACGGCAGTTCTTC
>NA|15|NA|TRBV3-1/TRBV3-2|TRBJ1-5
CASSQGGPGGQPQHF
TGTGCCAGCAGCCAAGGGGGCCCAGGTGGGCAGCCCCAGCATTTT
>NA|14|NA|TRBV11-2|TRBJ1-1
CASSLGREEAEAFF
TGTGCCAGCAGCCTAGGACGGGAGGAGGCTGAAGCTTTCTTT
>TRBD2|17|NA|TRBV7-6|TRBJ2-3
CASSSGTSGGQVDTQYF
TGTGCCAGCAGCTCTGGGACTAGCGGGGGGCAAGTAGATACGCAGTATTTT
>TRBD1|14|NA|TRBV6-5|TRBJ2-7
CASSYGQGAREQYF
TGTGCCAGCAGTTACGGCCAGGGGGCCCGGGAGCAGTACTTC
>TRBD2|18|NA|TRBV4-1|TRBJ2-1
CASSQDRDLAGGLNEQFF
TGCGCCAGCAGCCAAGATCGGGACTTAGCGGGGGGACTCAATGAGCAGTTCTTC
>NA|14|NA|TRBV2|TRBJ2-2
CASSPLKNTGELFF
TGTGCCAGCAGTCCTCTAAAGAACACCGGGGAGCTGTTTTTT
>NA|13|NA|TRBV4-1|TRBJ2-1
CASSQGRGNEQFF
TGCGCCAGCAGCCAAGGGAGGGGAAATGAGCAGTTCTTC
>TRBD1|18|NA|TRBV3-1/TRBV3-2|TRBJ2-7
CASSHRTLRQGAVYEQYF
TGTGCCAGCAGCCACAGAACCCTAAGACAGGGCGCCGTCTACGAGCAGTACTTC
>TRBD2|15|NA|TRBV27|TRBJ2-1
CASSLGGGPYNEQFF
TGTGCCAGCAGTTTGGGGGGGGGTCCCTACAATGAGCAGTTCTTC
>NA|14|NA|TRBV2|TRBJ1-1
CASSEAGGNTEAFF
TGTGCCAGCAGTGAAGCTGGCGGGAACACTGAAGCTTTCTTT
>NA|12|NA|TRBV7-9|TRBJ2-3
CASSSPGSNLYF
TGTGCCAGCAGCTCCCCGGGATCAAACCTCTACTTT
>NA|13|NA|TRBV10-3|TRBJ1-2
CAIRMDSQYGYTF
TGTGCCATCAGGATGGACAGTCAATATGGCTACACCTTC
>TRBD2|14|NA|TRBV2|TRBJ2-7
CASSVAGDPGEQYF
TGTGCCAGCAGTGTGGCGGGGGACCCTGGGGAGCAGTACTTC
>NA|13|NA|TRBV12-5|TRBJ1-4
CASGLGDREKLFF
TGTGCTAGTGGTTTAGGGGATCGTGAAAAACTGTTTTTT
>TRBD2|17|NA|TRBV5-6|TRBJ2-3
CASSLKTSGGARDTQYF
TGTGCCAGCAGCTTGAAAACTAGCGGGGGGGCCAGGGATACGCAGTATTTT
>NA|16|NA|TRBV5-1|TRBJ1-3
CASSSTGSLSGNTIYF
TGCGCCAGCAGCTCAACAGGGAGTTTATCTGGAAACACCATATATTTT
>NA|15|NA|TRBV11-2|TRBJ1-2
CASSLVIGASYGYTF
TGTGCCAGCAGCTTAGTGATAGGGGCAAGCTATGGCTACACCTTC
>NA|13|NA|TRBV18|TRBJ2-1
CASSPGLNNEQFF
TGTGCCAGCTCACCGGGACTGAACAATGAGCAGTTCTTC